This TCR beta chain is from a study of T cell responses to AZD1222 COVID-19 vaccine. Study at large: Second-dose groups at about 4 or about 12 weeks were pooled.

The data were produced by immunoSEQ multiplex PCR, yet TCRdb's version contains in-frame clones alone and is incomplete. Of tens of thousands of clones listed, approximately 85% were seen once; the top ten hold 5.4%. V was shortened by 6 bases and J by 3 bases, with 11 bases between the two germline ends. Looked up from germline, CDR1 is MNHEY and CDR2 is SVGAGI. The CDR3 extends over 13 amino acids. Regarding the study as a whole: Spike regions recognized by vaccine-associated CD4 TCRs spanned the protein, led by 160-218 and 743-854. Unmutated variant regions reportedly attract nearly half of all spike-specific TCRs.

This clone was recorded once. No antigen is known for it. The chain couples TRBV6-5 to TRBJ1-1; tentatively, D is TRBD1 (5 bases). The source is an adult in good health. The specimen comprised peripheral blood, sampled on day 0 of AZD1222 vaccination. CDR3 in DNA: TGTGCCAGCAGCCTCCGGGGGGACACTGAAGCTTTCTTT. Its protein is CASSLRGDTEAFF.